The rows below give T cell receptor beta chains drawn from one sample of a study of chemoradiotherapy in HPV16-positive cancers. Data came from immunoSEQ multiplex PCR; TCRdb stores just in-frame clones and leaves some out. The data hold around 7,400 clones, with roughly 70% observed a single time. Sequenced material: tumor tissue, taken from a patient who underwent chemoradiotherapy. All receptors come from a human donor with HPV-associated anogenital cancer. Each CDR3 is given with its conserved first and last residue.

v_call cdr3_aa
TRBV11-2 CASSLRTEGEQYF
TRBV4-2 CASSQDVLAGQDTQYF
TRBV5-5 CASSLVGGEGPGANVLTF
TRBV7-2 CASSSLAGYEQYF
TRBV7-9 CASSFEGSQAKQYF
TRBV6-1 CASSEMRGGASYYEQYF
TRBV7-6 CASSGSGTSGGSQRETQYF
TRBV6-6 CASSYSRNTEAFF
TRBV23-1 CASSQSGRTCNQPQHF
TRBV18 CASSPIGDEQYF
TRBV6-5 CASSYSPGFSGNTIYF
TRBV4-2 CASSPKDWTTYEQYF
TRBV4-2 CASSQLQDSGNTIYF
TRBV12-5 CASGNRGGQPQHF
TRBV7-8 CASSSRQGDEKLFF
TRBV5-1 CASSLDRDGYTF
TRBV27 CASSLGGHLNTEAFF
TRBV13 CASSLRGGADEQFF
TRBV29-1 CSVEPTRGTANYGYTF
TRBV11-2 CASSLLLRGSDGYTF
TRBV2 CAETSGPTDTQYF
TRBV7-8 CATATGLSNQPQHF
TRBV6-6 CASSLTGGNYNEQFF
TRBV14 CASSQAGGWSPLHF
TRBV7-9 CASSSGTGSDYGYTF
TRBV5-4 CASSRGENQPQHF
TRBV21-1 CASSKGTQGRATGELFF
TRBV5-6 CASSLGSGQGVHEQYF
TRBV27 CASSLSGQGSYEQYF
TRBV5-4 CASTGGAYEQYF
TRBV6-1 CASSLSGAGNSPLHF
TRBV19 CARRQGADYGYTF
TRBV7-9 CASSLDTANEKLFF
TRBV7-9 CASSLGSIEKLFF
TRBV29-1 CSVVAGQGTGEQYF
TRBV7-9 CASSEDRVAGYTF
TRBV9 CASSVRPSGGKETQYF
TRBV27 CASSFGAGGSYEQYF
TRBV6-1 CASSEAQRPKNIQYF
TRBV29-1 CSVLGGGYGYTF
TRBV7-3 CASSLSADTQYF
TRBV4-1 CASSQEGVMNTEAFF
TRBV2 CASSEGQGWGYGYTF
TRBV11-3 CASSLVAAAETQYF
TRBV29-1 CSGAGTEDNEKLFF
TRBV6-6 CASSPAAPYNEQFF
TRBV18 CASSPQSSTARGTEAFF
TRBV7-8 CASRHHRGYEQYF
TRBV5-1 CASSGRTGGGGETQYF
TRBV9 CASRPGGLGTDTQYF
TRBV19 CASSELAGAAYEQYF
TRBV14 CASSFGGGANSPLHF
TRBV2 CASSGISGVSTDTQYF
TRBV9 CASSVRDLSLGYTF
TRBV6-5 CASGLAGANTGELFF
TRBV6-1 CASSERGDRGDSPLHF
TRBV11-2 CASSPYSGGVNEKLFF
TRBV2 CASSHRGIGEAFF
TRBV30 CAWSNSLGQTTSEYF